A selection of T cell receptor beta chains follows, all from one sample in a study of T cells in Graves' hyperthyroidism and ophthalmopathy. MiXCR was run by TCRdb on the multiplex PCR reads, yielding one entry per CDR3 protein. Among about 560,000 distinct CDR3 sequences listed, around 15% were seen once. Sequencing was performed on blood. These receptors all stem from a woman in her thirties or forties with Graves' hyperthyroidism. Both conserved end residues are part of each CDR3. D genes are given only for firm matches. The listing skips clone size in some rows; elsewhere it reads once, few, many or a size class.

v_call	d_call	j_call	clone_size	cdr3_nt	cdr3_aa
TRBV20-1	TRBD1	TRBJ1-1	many	TGCAGTGCTAGAGATTTGGGCGACAGGGAAGGGACTGAAGCTTTCTTT	CSARDLGDREGTEAFF
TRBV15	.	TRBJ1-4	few	TGTGCCACCAGCAGAGGAAAACAGGGATCGGGAGAAAAACTGTTTTTT	CATSRGKQGSGEKLFF
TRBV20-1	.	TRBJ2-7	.	TGCAGTGCACCCTCCCCTCCCGGTCCCTACGAGCAGTACTTC	CSAPSPPGPYEQYF
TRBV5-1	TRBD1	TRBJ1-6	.	TGCGCCAGCAGCAGGGGACAGGGCTATAATTCACCCCTCCACTTT	CASSRGQGYNSPLHF
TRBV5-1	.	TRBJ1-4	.	TGCGCCAGCAGCTTGTCACAGTCTGGAGAAAAACTGTTTTTT	CASSLSQSGEKLFF
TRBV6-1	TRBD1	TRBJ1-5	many	TGTGCCAGCAGCAGCGGACAGGGCCAGCCCCAGCATTTT	CASSSGQGQPQHF
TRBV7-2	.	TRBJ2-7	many	TGTGCCAGCAGCTTAGATTCCGGGCCCTACGAGCAGTACTTC	CASSLDSGPYEQYF
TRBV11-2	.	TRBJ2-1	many	TGTGCCAGCAGCTTAGTCCTCTTTACGTCCAATGAGCAGTTCTTC	CASSLVLFTSNEQFF
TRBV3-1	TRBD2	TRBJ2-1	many	TGTGCCAGCAGCCATGGGGGAGGGAATGAGCAGTTCTTC	CASSHGGGNEQFF
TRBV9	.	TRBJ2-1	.	TGTGCCAGCAGCGTACTGGGTAGTGAGCAGTTCTTC	CASSVLGSEQFF
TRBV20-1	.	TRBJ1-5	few	TGCAGTGCTTATGACTCCGATCAGCCCCAGCATTTT	CSAYDSDQPQHF
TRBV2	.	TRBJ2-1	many	TGTGCCAGCCGCGAAATCGGGCAGTTCTTC	CASREIGQFF
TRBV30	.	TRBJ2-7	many	TGTGCCTGGACCACGGGGCAGGACTCCTACGAGCAGTACTTC	CAWTTGQDSYEQYF
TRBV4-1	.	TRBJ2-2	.	TGCGCCAGCAGCCAAGAGCCGGGAGTGAACACCGGGGAGCTGTTTTTT	CASSQEPGVNTGELFF
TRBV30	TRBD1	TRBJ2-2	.	TGTGCCTGGAGTCCCGAGGACAGGTACACCGGGGAGCTGTTTTTT	CAWSPEDRYTGELFF
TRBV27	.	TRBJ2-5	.	TGTGCCAGCAGTCGGTCGGGAGTCCAAGAGACCCAGTACTTC	CASSRSGVQETQYF
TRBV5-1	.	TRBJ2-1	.	TGCGCCAGCACTTCGGAGTTTTACAATGAGCAGTTCTTC	CASTSEFYNEQFF
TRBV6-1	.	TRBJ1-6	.	TGTGCCATCGGACAGTCTACCTCCTATAATTCACCCCTCCACTTT	CAIGQSTSYNSPLHF
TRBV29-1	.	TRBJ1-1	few	TGCAGCGTTGAAGGGGAGGGTCGGGAAGCTTTCTTT	CSVEGEGREAFF
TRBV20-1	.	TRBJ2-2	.	TGCAGTGCTAGGAACCCAGGGGGGGAGCTGTTTTTT	CSARNPGGELFF
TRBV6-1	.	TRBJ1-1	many	TGTGCCAGCAGTGAAGCAGGAGGGGACACTGAAGCTTTCTTT	CASSEAGGDTEAFF
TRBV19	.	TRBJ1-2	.	TGTGCCAGTAGTATGGGTAACAGACCGGTCGTTGGCTACACCTTC	CASSMGNRPVVGYTF
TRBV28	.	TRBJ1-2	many	TGTGCCAGCAGTTTAAATTGGGTCTATGGCTACACCTTC	CASSLNWVYGYTF